A selection of T cell receptor beta chains follows, all from one sample in a study of response to subunit inactivated influenza vaccine. TCRdb re-called the RT-PCR reads with MiXCR, one entry per CDR3 protein. The sample shows about 650,000 distinct CDR3 sequences, roughly 15% of them seen only once. The sequencing here drew on PBMCs from blood, taken 14 to 15 days before vaccination. The source is a middle-aged man who received an inactivated influenza vaccine. The CDR3 runs from the conserved cysteine through the conserved F or W. Each record gives: D gene, clone size, V gene, J gene, CDR3 protein, CDR3 DNA. D genes are given only for firm matches. Only part of the rows carry a size: once, few, many, or a class if the clone is expanded.

TRBD2	many	TRBV6-1	TRBJ2-1	CASSPGLEGLNEQFF	TGTGCCAGCAGTCCAGGACTAGAGGGCCTTAATGAGCAGTTCTTC
-	many	TRBV6-2/TRBV6-3	TRBJ1-5	CASSYVRGSPQHF	TGTGCCAGCAGTTACGTTAGGGGCTCGCCCCAGCATTTT
TRBD1	-	TRBV10-3	TRBJ2-3	CAISEPTGADTQYF	TGTGCCATCAGTGAGCCGACAGGGGCAGATACGCAGTATTTT
TRBD1	few	TRBV7-8	TRBJ1-2	CASSLERPGGGYGYTF	TGTGCCAGCAGCTTAGAAAGGCCAGGGGGTGGCTATGGCTACACCTTC
TRBD1	few	TRBV7-2	TRBJ1-1	CASSLVLGQGRAFF	TGTGCCAGCAGCTTAGTCCTGGGACAGGGGCGGGCTTTCTTT
-	few	TRBV4-2	TRBJ2-7	CASSQASGTWNEQYF	TGTGCCAGCAGCCAAGCTTCAGGGACCTGGAACGAGCAGTACTTC
-	-	TRBV7-2	TRBJ1-1	CASTRGGAENTEAFF	TGTGCCAGCACCCGGGGGGGTGCGGAAAACACTGAAGCTTTCTTT
TRBD1	-	TRBV12-3/TRBV12-4	TRBJ2-1	CASRSDRGMGNEQFF	TGTGCCAGCAGGTCGGACAGGGGGATGGGGAATGAGCAGTTCTTC
-	-	TRBV4-2	TRBJ2-3	CASSQGALTDTQYF	TGTGCCAGCAGCCAAGGAGCCCTCACAGATACGCAGTATTTT
-	-	TRBV4-1	TRBJ2-1	CASSQEQGNNEQFF	TGCGCCAGCAGCCAAGAGCAGGGAAACAATGAGCAGTTCTTC
-	many	TRBV5-1	TRBJ1-2	CASSLGSDIANYGYTF	TGCGCCAGCAGCTTGGGCTCGGACATCGCCAACTATGGCTACACCTTC
-	few	TRBV5-1	TRBJ1-5	CASSARGGEGPQHF	TGCGCCAGCAGCGCGAGAGGGGGAGAAGGGCCCCAGCATTTT